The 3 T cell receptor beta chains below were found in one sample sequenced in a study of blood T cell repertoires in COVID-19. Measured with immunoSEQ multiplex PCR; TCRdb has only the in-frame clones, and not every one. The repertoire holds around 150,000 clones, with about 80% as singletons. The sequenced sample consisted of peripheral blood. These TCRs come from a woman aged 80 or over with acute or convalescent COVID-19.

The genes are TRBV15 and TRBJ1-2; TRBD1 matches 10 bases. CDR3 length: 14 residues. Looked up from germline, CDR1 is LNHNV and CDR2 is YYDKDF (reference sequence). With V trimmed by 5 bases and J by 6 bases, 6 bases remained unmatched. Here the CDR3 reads CATSEGQGHDGYTF. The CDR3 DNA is TGTGCCACCAGCGAGGGACAGGGGCATGATGGCTACACCTTC.

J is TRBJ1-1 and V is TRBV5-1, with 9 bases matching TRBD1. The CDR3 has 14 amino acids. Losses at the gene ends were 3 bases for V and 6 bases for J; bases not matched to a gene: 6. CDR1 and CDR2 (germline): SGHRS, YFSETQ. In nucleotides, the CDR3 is TGCGCCAGCAGCTGGGACAGGGTTGACGCTGAAGCTTTCTTT. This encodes CASSWDRVDAEAFF.

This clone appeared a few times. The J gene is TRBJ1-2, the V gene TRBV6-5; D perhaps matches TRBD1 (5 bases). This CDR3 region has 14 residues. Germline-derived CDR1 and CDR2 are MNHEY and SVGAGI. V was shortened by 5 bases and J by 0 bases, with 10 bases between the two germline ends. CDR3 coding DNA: TGTGCCAGCAGTCCGCGGACAACTAACTATGGCTACACCTTC. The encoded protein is CASSPRTTNYGYTF.